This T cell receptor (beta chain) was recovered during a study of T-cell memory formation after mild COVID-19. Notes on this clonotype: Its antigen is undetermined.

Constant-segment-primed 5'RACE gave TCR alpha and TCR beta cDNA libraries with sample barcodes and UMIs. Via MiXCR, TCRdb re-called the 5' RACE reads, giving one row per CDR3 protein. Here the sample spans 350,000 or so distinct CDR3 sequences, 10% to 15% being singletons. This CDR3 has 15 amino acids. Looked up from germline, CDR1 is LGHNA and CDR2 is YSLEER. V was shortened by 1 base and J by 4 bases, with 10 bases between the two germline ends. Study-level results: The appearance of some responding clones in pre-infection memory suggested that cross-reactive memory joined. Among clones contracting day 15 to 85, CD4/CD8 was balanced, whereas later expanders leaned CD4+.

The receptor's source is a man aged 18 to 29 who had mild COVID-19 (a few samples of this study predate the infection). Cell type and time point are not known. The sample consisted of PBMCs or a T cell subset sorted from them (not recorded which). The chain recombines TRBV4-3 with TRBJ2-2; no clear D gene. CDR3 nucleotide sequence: TGCGCCAGCAGCCAAGGCAGTAGAGGCACCGGGGAGCTGTTTTTT. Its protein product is CASSQGSRGTGELFF.